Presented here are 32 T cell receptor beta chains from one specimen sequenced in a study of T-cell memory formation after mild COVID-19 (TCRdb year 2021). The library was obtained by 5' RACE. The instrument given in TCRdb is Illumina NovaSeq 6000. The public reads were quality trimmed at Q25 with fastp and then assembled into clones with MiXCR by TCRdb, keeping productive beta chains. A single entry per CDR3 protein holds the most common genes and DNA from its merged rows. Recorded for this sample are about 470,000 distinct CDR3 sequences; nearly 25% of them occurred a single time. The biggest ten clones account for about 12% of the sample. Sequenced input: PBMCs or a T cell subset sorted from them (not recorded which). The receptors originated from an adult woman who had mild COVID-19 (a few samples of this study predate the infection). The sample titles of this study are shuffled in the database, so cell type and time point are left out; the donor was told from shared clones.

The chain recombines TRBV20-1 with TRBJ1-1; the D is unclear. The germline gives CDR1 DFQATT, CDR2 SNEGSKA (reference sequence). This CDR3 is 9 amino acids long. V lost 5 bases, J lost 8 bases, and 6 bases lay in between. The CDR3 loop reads CSAYREAFF. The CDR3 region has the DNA TGCAGTGCTTACCGCGAAGCTTTCTTT.

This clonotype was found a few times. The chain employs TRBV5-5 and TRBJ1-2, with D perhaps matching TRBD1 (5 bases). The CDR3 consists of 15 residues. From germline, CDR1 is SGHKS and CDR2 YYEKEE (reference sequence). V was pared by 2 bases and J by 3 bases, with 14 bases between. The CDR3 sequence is CASSFSITGDYGYTF. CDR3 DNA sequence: TGTGCCAGCAGCTTTAGTATCACAGGCGACTATGGCTACACCTTC.

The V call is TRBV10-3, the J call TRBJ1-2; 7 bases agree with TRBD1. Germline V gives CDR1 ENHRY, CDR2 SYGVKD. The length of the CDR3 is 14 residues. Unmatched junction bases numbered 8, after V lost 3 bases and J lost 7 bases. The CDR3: CAISDEGAVSGYTF. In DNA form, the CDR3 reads TGTGCCATCAGTGATGAGGGGGCGGTTAGTGGCTACACCTTC.

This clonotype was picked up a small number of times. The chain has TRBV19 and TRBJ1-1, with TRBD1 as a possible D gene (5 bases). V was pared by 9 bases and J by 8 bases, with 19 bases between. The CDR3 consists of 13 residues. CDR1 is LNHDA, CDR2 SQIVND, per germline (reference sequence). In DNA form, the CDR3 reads TGTGCCAGCGCTAAACTGTCGGGGACCGAAGCTTTCTTT. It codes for CASAKLSGTEAFF.

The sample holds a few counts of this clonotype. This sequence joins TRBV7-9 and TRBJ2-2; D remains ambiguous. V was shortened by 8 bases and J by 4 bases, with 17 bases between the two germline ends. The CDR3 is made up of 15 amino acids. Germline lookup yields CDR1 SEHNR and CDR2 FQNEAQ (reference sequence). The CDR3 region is CASGPPIVGTGELFF. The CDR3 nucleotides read TGTGCCAGCGGGCCTCCCATCGTGGGCACCGGGGAGCTGTTTTTT.

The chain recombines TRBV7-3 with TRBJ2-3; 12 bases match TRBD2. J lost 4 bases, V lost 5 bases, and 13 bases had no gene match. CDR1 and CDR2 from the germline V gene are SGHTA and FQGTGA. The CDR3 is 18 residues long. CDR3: CASSPETSGGKRADTQYF. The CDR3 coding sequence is TGTGCCAGCAGCCCCGAGACTAGCGGGGGCAAGCGGGCAGATACGCAGTATTTT.

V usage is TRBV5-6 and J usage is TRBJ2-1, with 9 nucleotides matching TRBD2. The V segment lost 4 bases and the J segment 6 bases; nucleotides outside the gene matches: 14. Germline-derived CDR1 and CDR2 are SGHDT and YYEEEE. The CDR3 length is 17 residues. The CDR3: CASSPGGAGGQGNEQFF. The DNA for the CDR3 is TGTGCCAGCAGCCCCGGGGGGGCGGGGGGGCAGGGCAATGAGCAGTTCTTC.

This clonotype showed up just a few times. CDR3: CASSYTRGGTGELFF. The DNA of the CDR3 is TGTGCCAGCAGTTATACACGAGGGGGCACCGGGGAGCTGTTTTTT. This chain uses TRBV6-2 or TRBV6-3 with TRBJ2-2; the D gene is possibly TRBD1 (6 bases). Germline V lookup: CDR1 MNHEY, CDR2 SVGEGT. CDR3 length: 15 amino acids. V lost 3 bases to trimming and J lost 4 bases, with 12 bases between them.

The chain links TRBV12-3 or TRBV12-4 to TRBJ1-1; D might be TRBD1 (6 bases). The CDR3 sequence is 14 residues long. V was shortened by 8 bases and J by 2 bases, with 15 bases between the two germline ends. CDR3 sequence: CASLTGIRNTEAFF. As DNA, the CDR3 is TGTGCCAGCCTTACAGGGATAAGAAACACTGAAGCTTTCTTT.

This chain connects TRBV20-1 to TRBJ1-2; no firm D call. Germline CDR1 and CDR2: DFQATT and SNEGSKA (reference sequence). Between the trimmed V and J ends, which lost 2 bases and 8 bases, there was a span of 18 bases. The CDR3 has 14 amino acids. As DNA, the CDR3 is TGCAGTGCTAGAAGACTCGTGCCAGTGGGCGGCTACACCTTC. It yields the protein CSARRLVPVGGYTF.

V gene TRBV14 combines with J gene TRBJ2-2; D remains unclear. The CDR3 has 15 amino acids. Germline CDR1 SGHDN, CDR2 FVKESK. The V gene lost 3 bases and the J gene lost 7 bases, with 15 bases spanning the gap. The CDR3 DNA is TGTGCCAGCAGCCAGAGTGGAAGGGCGCACGGGGAGCTGTTTTTT. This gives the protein CASSQSGRAHGELFF.

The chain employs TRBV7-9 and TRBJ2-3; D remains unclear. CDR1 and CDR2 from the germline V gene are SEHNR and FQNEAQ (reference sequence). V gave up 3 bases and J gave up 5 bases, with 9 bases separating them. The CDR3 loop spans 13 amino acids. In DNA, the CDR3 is TGTGCCAGCAGCTTCGGTGGTATAGATACGCAGTATTTT. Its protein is CASSFGGIDTQYF.

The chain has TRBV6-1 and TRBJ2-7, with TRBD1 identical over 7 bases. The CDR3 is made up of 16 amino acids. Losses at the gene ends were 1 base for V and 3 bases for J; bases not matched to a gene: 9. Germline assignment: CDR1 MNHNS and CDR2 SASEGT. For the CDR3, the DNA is TGTGCCAGCAGTGAAGAGGTTGGACAGGTCCTCTACGAGCAGTACTTC. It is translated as CASSEEVGQVLYEQYF.

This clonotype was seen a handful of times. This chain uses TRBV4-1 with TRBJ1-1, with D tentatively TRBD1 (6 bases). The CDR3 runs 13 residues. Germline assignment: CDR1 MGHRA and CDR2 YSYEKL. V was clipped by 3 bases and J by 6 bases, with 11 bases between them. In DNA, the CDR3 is TGCGCCAGCAGCCAGACAGGAGTCTCTGAAGCTTTCTTT. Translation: CASSQTGVSEAFF.

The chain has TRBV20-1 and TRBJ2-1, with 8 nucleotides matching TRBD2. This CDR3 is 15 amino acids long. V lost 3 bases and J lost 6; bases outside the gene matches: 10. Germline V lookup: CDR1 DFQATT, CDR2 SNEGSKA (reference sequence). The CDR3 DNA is TGCAGTGCTAGTGTCAGGACTAGCCTTTTCAATGAGCAGTTCTTC. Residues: CSASVRTSLFNEQFF.

CDR3 residues: CASSLMGDGYTF. In nucleotides, the CDR3 is TGTGCCAGCAGCTTGATGGGGGATGGCTACACCTTC. The chain links TRBV5-6 to TRBJ1-2; a possible D gene is TRBD1 (5 bases). Trimming left V 1 base short and J 6 bases short, with 7 bases between. CDR1 SGHDT and CDR2 YYEEEE come from the germline V gene. The CDR3 is made up of 12 amino acids.

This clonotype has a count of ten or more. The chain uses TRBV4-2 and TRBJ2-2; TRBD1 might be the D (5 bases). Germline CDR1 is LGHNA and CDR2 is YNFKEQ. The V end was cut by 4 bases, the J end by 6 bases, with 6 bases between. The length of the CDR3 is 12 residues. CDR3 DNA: TGTGCCAGCAGCCCAGGGCCCGGGGAGCTGTTTTTT. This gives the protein CASSPGPGELFF.

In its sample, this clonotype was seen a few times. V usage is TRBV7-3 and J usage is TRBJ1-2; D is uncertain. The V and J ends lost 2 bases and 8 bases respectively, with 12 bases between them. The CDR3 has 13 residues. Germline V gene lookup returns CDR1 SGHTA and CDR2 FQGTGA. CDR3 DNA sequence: TGTGCCAGCAGCTTAGACTCCGGACTAGGCTACACCTTC. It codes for CASSLDSGLGYTF.

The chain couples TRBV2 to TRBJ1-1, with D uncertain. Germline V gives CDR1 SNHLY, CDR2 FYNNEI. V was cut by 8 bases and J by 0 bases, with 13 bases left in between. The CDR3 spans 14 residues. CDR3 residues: CASGRTDLNTEAFF. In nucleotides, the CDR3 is TGTGCCAGCGGGAGGACGGACCTGAACACTGAAGCTTTCTTT.

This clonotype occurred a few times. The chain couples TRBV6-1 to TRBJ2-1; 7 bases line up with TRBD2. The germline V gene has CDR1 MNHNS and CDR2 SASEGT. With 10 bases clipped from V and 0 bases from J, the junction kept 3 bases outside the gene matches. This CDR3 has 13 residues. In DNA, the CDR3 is TGTGCCATCGGGGGGAGCTCCTACAATGAGCAGTTCTTC. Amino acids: CAIGGSSYNEQFF.

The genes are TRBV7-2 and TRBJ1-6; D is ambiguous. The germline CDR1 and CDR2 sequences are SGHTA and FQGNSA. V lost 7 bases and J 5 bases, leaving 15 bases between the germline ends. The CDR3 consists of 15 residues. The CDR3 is CASTRTYADNSPLHF. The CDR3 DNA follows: TGTGCCAGCACCAGAACTTACGCTGATAATTCACCCCTCCACTTT.

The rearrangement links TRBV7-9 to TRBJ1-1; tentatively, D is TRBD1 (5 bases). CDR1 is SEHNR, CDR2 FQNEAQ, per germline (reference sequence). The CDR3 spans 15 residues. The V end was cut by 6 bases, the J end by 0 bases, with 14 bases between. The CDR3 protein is CASRPAPGMNTEAFF. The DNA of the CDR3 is TGTGCCAGCAGACCTGCCCCAGGGATGAACACTGAAGCTTTCTTT.

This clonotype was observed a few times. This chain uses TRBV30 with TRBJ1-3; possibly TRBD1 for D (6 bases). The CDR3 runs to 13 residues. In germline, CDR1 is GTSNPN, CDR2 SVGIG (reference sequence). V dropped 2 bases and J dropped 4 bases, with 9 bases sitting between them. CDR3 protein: CAWSWGRGNTIYF. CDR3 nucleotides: TGTGCCTGGAGTTGGGGGCGCGGAAACACCATATATTTT.

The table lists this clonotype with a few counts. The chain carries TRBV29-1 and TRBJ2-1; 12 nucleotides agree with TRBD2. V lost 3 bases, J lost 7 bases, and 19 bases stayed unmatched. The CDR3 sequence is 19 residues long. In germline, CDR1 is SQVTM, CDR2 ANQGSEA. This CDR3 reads CSVDGLVGPSGRAGNEQFF. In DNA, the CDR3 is TGCAGCGTTGATGGCCTAGTCGGGCCTAGCGGGAGGGCAGGTAATGAGCAGTTCTTC.

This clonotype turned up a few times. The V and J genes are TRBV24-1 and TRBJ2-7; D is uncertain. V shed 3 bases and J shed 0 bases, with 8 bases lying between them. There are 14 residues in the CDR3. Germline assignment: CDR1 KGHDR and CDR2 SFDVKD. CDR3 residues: CATSDGSYSYEQYF. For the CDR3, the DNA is TGTGCCACCAGTGATGGCTCATACTCCTACGAGCAGTACTTC.

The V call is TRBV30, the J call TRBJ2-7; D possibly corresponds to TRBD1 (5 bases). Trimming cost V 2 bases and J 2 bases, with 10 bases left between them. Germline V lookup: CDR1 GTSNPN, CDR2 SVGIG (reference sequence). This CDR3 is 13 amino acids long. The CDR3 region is CAWSIGRAYEQYF. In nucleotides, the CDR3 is TGTGCCTGGAGTATCGGCAGGGCCTACGAGCAGTACTTC.

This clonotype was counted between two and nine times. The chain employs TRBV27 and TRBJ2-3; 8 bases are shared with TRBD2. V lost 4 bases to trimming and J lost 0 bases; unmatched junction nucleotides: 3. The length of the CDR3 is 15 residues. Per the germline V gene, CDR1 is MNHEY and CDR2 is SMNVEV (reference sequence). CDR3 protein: CASSYSSGSTDTQYF. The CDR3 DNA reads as TGTGCCAGCAGTTACTCTAGCGGGAGCACAGATACGCAGTATTTT.

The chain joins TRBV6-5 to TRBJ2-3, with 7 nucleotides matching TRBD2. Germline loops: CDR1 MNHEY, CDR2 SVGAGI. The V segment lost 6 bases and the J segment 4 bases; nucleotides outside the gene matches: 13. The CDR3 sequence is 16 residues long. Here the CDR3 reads CASRTRLAGFADTQYF. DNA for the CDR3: TGTGCCAGCAGAACACGACTAGCTGGGTTTGCAGATACGCAGTATTTT.

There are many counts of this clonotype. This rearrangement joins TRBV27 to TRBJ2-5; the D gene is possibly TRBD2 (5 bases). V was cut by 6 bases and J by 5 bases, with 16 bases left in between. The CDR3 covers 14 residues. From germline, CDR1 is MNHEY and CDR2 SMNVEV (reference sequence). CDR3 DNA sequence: TGTGCCAGCAGCCCCCGAGGGCCTTGGGAGACCCAGTACTTC. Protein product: CASSPRGPWETQYF.

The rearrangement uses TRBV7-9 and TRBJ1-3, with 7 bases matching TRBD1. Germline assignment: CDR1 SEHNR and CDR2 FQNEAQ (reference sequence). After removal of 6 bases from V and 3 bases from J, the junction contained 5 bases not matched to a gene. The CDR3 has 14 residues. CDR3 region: CASRPGQNGNTIYF. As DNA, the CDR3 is TGTGCCAGCAGACCGGGACAGAATGGAAACACCATATATTTT.

CDR3 protein: CASSPGPTTEAFF. CDR3 DNA sequence: TGTGCCAGCAGCCCGGGCCCGACGACTGAAGCTTTCTTT. This chain joins TRBV9 and TRBJ1-1, with D uncertain. CDR3 size: 13 residues. Germline lookup yields CDR1 SGDLS and CDR2 YYNGEE. V lost 4 bases and J 5 bases, leaving 12 bases between the germline ends. The full variable domain, its missing parts supplied by reference TRBV9 and TRBJ1-1, is DSGVTQTPKHLITATGQRVTLRCSPRSGDLSVYWYQQSLDQGLQFLIQYYNGEERAKGNILERFSAQQFPDLHSELNLSSLELGDSALYFCASSPGPTTEAFFGQGTRLTVV.

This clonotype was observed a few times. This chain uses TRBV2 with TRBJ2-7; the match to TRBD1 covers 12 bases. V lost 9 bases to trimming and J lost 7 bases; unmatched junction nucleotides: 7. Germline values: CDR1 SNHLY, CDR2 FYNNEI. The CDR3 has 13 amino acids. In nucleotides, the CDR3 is TGTGCCAGGACCGGGACAGGGGGCTTTGAGCAGTACTTC. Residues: CARTGTGGFEQYF.